This T cell receptor (beta chain) originates from a study of cytomegalovirus exposure and HLA in healthy donors. General study findings and limits: A few CMV-associated chains proved CMV antigen-specific in vitro.

With regard to this clone: Its antigen is unknown.

The PCR used 60 Vbeta and 13 Jbeta primers. Assay: immunoSEQ multiplex PCR; the TCRdb copy retains only in-frame clones and omits some. This sample has approximately 130,000 clones; 65% to 90% occur once, and the top ten carry 0.7%. Sample: PBMCs. The sequence came from a man in his late teens or twenties in good health and CMV-seronegative.

CDR3: CATSRTGTGVQGTEAFF. The CDR3 DNA reads as TGTGCCACCAGCAGGACCGGGACAGGGGTTCAGGGCACTGAAGCTTTCTTT. The rearrangement links TRBV15 to TRBJ1-1, with 10 bases aligning to TRBD1. V shed 3 bases and J 4 bases; nucleotides not matched to a gene: 11. Germline CDR1 LNHNV, CDR2 YYDKDF (reference sequence). The CDR3 has 17 residues.